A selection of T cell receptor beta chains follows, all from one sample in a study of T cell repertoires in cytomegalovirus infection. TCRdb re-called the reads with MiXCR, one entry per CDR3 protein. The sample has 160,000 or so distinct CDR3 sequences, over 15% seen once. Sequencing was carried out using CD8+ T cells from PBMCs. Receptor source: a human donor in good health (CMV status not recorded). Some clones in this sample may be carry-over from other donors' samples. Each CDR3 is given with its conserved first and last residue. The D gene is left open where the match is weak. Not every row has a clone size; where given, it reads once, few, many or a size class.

CDR3 DNA: TGTGCCAGCAGCTTAGGAACCAGGCGGGAGTTT
CDR3 protein: CASSLGTRREF
V gene: TRBV7-2
D gene: -
clone size: few
J gene: TRBJ1-6

CDR3 DNA: TGTGCCAGCAGCCTCCGGACTAGCGGAGATTACAATGAGCAGTTCTTC
CDR3 protein: CASSLRTSGDYNEQFF
V gene: TRBV14
D gene: TRBD2
clone size: -
J gene: TRBJ2-1

CDR3 DNA: TGTGCCAGCAGGTCCGACAATCAGCCCCAGCATTTT
CDR3 protein: CASRSDNQPQHF
V gene: TRBV7-9
D gene: -
clone size: few
J gene: TRBJ1-5

CDR3 DNA: TGTGCCAGCAGTGACCTCAAGACGACTAGCGGGAGACGGGGTGAGACCCAGTACTTC
CDR3 protein: CASSDLKTTSGRRGETQYF
V gene: TRBV25-1
D gene: TRBD2
clone size: few
J gene: TRBJ2-5

CDR3 DNA: TGTGCCAGTACCTTTTACGTGGGAACTGAAGCTTTCTTT
CDR3 protein: CASTFYVGTEAFF
V gene: TRBV19
D gene: -
clone size: few
J gene: TRBJ1-1

CDR3 DNA: TGTGCCAGCAGCTTATGGGCCGGGACATATTACAATGAGCAGTTCTTC
CDR3 protein: CASSLWAGTYYNEQFF
V gene: TRBV7-2
D gene: -
clone size: many
J gene: TRBJ2-1

CDR3 DNA: TGTGCCAGCAGTCAGAATAGGGAGCAGTACTTC
CDR3 protein: CASSQNREQYF
V gene: TRBV2
D gene: -
clone size: few
J gene: TRBJ2-7

CDR3 DNA: TGTGCCAGCAGAGGGGGGTTCGAGCAGTACTTC
CDR3 protein: CASRGGFEQYF
V gene: TRBV2
D gene: -
clone size: -
J gene: TRBJ2-7

CDR3 DNA: TGTGCCACACTACTGGGGGGGAGTAGCACAGATACGCAGTATTTT
CDR3 protein: CATLLGGSSTDTQYF
V gene: TRBV6-1
D gene: TRBD2
clone size: few
J gene: TRBJ2-3

CDR3 DNA: TGTGCCAGCAGTGACTTGGGACTGGAAAACACCGGGGAGCTGTTTTTT
CDR3 protein: CASSDLGLENTGELFF
V gene: TRBV7-6
D gene: -
clone size: -
J gene: TRBJ2-2

CDR3 DNA: TGTGCCAGCAGTGAAATTAATTCGAACACCGGGGAGCTGTTTTTT
CDR3 protein: CASSEINSNTGELFF
V gene: TRBV2
D gene: -
clone size: few
J gene: TRBJ2-2

CDR3 DNA: TGTGCCAGCAGCTTTAAGGCGCCTGGGCCCCTATACAATGAGCAGTTCTTC
CDR3 protein: CASSFKAPGPLYNEQFF
V gene: TRBV7-2
D gene: -
clone size: many
J gene: TRBJ2-1

CDR3 DNA: TGTGCCAGCAGCCCCACGAATTGGCTCCAAGAGACCCAGTACTTC
CDR3 protein: CASSPTNWLQETQYF
V gene: TRBV6-6
D gene: -
clone size: many
J gene: TRBJ2-5

CDR3 DNA: TGCAGCGTGCTAACAGGGACGTTGGAGACCCAGTACTTC
CDR3 protein: CSVLTGTLETQYF
V gene: TRBV29-1
D gene: -
clone size: once
J gene: TRBJ2-5

CDR3 DNA: TGTGCCAGCAGTCCCAAGAGGTGGAATGAGCAGTTCTTC
CDR3 protein: CASSPKRWNEQFF
V gene: TRBV7-8
D gene: -
clone size: -
J gene: TRBJ2-1

CDR3 DNA: TGTGCCATCCCCTCTGAGACCCAGTACTTC
CDR3 protein: CAIPSETQYF
V gene: TRBV6-2/TRBV6-3
D gene: -
clone size: few
J gene: TRBJ2-5

CDR3 DNA: TGCGCCAGCAGCCAAGAGATAGACAGGGGCACCGCGAACACCGGGGAGCTGTTTTTT
CDR3 protein: CASSQEIDRGTANTGELFF
V gene: TRBV4-3
D gene: TRBD1
clone size: -
J gene: TRBJ2-2

CDR3 DNA: TGTGCCAGCAGCTCGCGAACACGGGACTATCAAGAGACCCAGTACTTC
CDR3 protein: CASSSRTRDYQETQYF
V gene: TRBV7-4
D gene: TRBD2
clone size: -
J gene: TRBJ2-5

CDR3 DNA: TGTGCCAGCAGTATACTTATCCAGACAGCACTATATGGCTACACCTTC
CDR3 protein: CASSILIQTALYGYTF
V gene: TRBV28
D gene: -
clone size: few
J gene: TRBJ1-2

CDR3 DNA: TGTGCCGCTCAGGGGGTCCCAACAGATACGCAGTATTTT
CDR3 protein: CAAQGVPTDTQYF
V gene: TRBV28
D gene: TRBD1
clone size: few
J gene: TRBJ2-3

CDR3 DNA: TGTGCCAGCAGCTTACGGGGGGCGGGAATCGACGAGCAGTACTTC
CDR3 protein: CASSLRGAGIDEQYF
V gene: TRBV7-2
D gene: -
clone size: -
J gene: TRBJ2-7

CDR3 DNA: TGTGCCAGCAGCCAAGGAGGCGGGGAGCTGTTTTTT
CDR3 protein: CASSQGGGELFF
V gene: TRBV28
D gene: -
clone size: -
J gene: TRBJ2-2

CDR3 DNA: TGTGCCAGCAGCTCCCCTGAGGGGACTAGTAGAGGCAATGAGCAGTTCTTC
CDR3 protein: CASSSPEGTSRGNEQFF
V gene: TRBV7-9
D gene: TRBD2
clone size: few
J gene: TRBJ2-1

CDR3 DNA: TGCAGTGCTAGAGATAGGCAGGGGATGAATTACGAGCAGTACTTC
CDR3 protein: CSARDRQGMNYEQYF
V gene: TRBV20-1
D gene: -
clone size: -
J gene: TRBJ2-7

CDR3 DNA: TGTGCCAGCAGTCCAGGACAGGGCATAATTTATAGCAATCAGCCCCAGCATTTT
CDR3 protein: CASSPGQGIIYSNQPQHF
V gene: TRBV28
D gene: TRBD1
clone size: -
J gene: TRBJ1-5

CDR3 DNA: TGCAGCGTTGACGGACTAGCGGACCGGCAGGGGCAAGAGACCCAGTACTTC
CDR3 protein: CSVDGLADRQGQETQYF
V gene: TRBV29-1
D gene: TRBD2
clone size: medium-sized
J gene: TRBJ2-5

CDR3 DNA: TGCAGCGTTGAAGATCGGAGATCAGGGGACTATGGCTACACCTTC
CDR3 protein: CSVEDRRSGDYGYTF
V gene: TRBV29-1
D gene: -
clone size: few
J gene: TRBJ1-2

CDR3 DNA: TGTGCCAGCAGCCCTTGGACTAGCGGGAGGCACGGGGAGCTGTTTTTT
CDR3 protein: CASSPWTSGRHGELFF
V gene: TRBV12-3/TRBV12-4
D gene: TRBD2
clone size: -
J gene: TRBJ2-2

CDR3 DNA: TGTGCCAGCAGCACGGGAGGGGATGGCTACACCTTC
CDR3 protein: CASSTGGDGYTF
V gene: TRBV7-6
D gene: -
clone size: many
J gene: TRBJ1-2

CDR3 DNA: TGTGCCAGCAGCCTGAACGACTTATCCGATACGCAGTATTTT
CDR3 protein: CASSLNDLSDTQYF
V gene: TRBV7-9
D gene: -
clone size: -
J gene: TRBJ2-3

CDR3 DNA: TGTGCCAGCAGCCCGAATGAGCAGTTCTTC
CDR3 protein: CASSPNEQFF
V gene: TRBV9
D gene: -
clone size: few
J gene: TRBJ2-1

CDR3 DNA: TGTGCCAGCAGTTACCCTTCCCTACTAGCGGGAGGTGACGAGCAGTTCTTC
CDR3 protein: CASSYPSLLAGGDEQFF
V gene: TRBV6-6
D gene: TRBD2
clone size: few
J gene: TRBJ2-1

CDR3 DNA: TGTGCCAGCAGTCCATCGGGCATGTGGAACATTCAGTACTTC
CDR3 protein: CASSPSGMWNIQYF
V gene: TRBV28
D gene: -
clone size: few
J gene: TRBJ2-4

CDR3 DNA: TGTGCCAGCGGACTTAATGAGCAGTTCTTC
CDR3 protein: CASGLNEQFF
V gene: TRBV12-3/TRBV12-4
D gene: -
clone size: medium-sized
J gene: TRBJ2-1

CDR3 DNA: TGTGCCAGCAGCCGAACCTCGGCCACGGGGGCCAAAAACATTCAGTACTTC
CDR3 protein: CASSRTSATGAKNIQYF
V gene: TRBV7-8
D gene: -
clone size: -
J gene: TRBJ2-4

CDR3 DNA: TGTGCCAGCTTCCGGACAGGGACGAGGGAGACCCAGTACTTC
CDR3 protein: CASFRTGTRETQYF
V gene: TRBV11-2
D gene: TRBD1
clone size: few
J gene: TRBJ2-5

CDR3 DNA: TGTGCCAGCAGTTCATCGGGGGGGCTGGATGGCTACACCTTC
CDR3 protein: CASSSSGGLDGYTF
V gene: TRBV6-1
D gene: -
clone size: -
J gene: TRBJ1-2